These 10 T cell receptor beta chains were all obtained from the same sample, sequenced in a study of T cell responses to AZD1222 COVID-19 vaccine. Libraries were prepared by immunoSEQ multiplex PCR; TCRdb keeps only in-frame clonotypes and omits some of them. The sample includes more than 60,000 clones, roughly 91% of them seen just once. Sequencing was performed on peripheral blood, taken 28 days after the second AZD1222 dose. Receptors were obtained from an adult who received the AZD1222 COVID-19 vaccine.

The genes are TRBV29-1 and TRBJ1-4; unclear D gene. The CDR3 extends over 13 amino acids. Germline V gives CDR1 SQVTM, CDR2 ANQGSEA. The V gene lost 8 bases and the J gene lost 5 bases, with 15 bases spanning the gap. The CDR3 DNA reads as TGCAGCATACGTACGGGCTTGAATGAAAAACTGTTTTTT. Protein: CSIRTGLNEKLFF.

The chain links TRBV7-3 to TRBJ1-1, with D unclear. This CDR3 contains 13 residues. Germline CDR1 is SGHTA and CDR2 is FQGTGA. V lost 5 bases to trimming and J lost 2 bases, with 9 bases between them. The CDR3 DNA sequence: TGTGCCAGCAGCCAACAGTCTAACACTGAAGCTTTCTTT. Encoded protein: CASSQQSNTEAFF.

The V call is TRBV5-4, the J call TRBJ2-7; D is unclear. V was trimmed by 4 bases and J by 2 bases, leaving 16 bases between them. This CDR3 has 15 amino acids. CDR1 and CDR2 (germline): SGHNT, YYREEE (reference sequence). The CDR3 loop is CASSPGLSSTYEQYF. In DNA, the CDR3 is TGTGCCAGCAGCCCTGGCTTAAGCAGCACCTACGAGCAGTACTTC.

V and J are TRBV6-5 and TRBJ1-1; D is possibly TRBD1 (5 bases). This CDR3 is built from 13 residues. Germline V CDR1 and CDR2: MNHEY, SVGAGI. The V end lost 2 bases, the J end lost 6 bases, and 10 bases lay between the germline ends. DNA of the CDR3: TGTGCCAGCAGTTACGTACAGGACTCTGAAGCTTTCTTT. Its translation is CASSYVQDSEAFF.

This chain connects TRBV2 to TRBJ1-5; 7 bases agree with TRBD1. The J segment lost 4 bases and the V segment lost 3 bases, leaving 9 bases of the junction unmatched. The CDR3 runs to 16 residues. Germline CDR1 is SNHLY and CDR2 is FYNNEI. The CDR3 sequence: CASSETQGDRNQPQHF. CDR3 DNA: TGTGCCAGCAGTGAGACCCAGGGGGATCGAAATCAGCCCCAGCATTTT. Based on the CDR3 plus reference TRBV2 and TRBJ1-5, the full variable domain is EPEVTQTPSHQVTQMGQEVILRCVPISNHLYFYWYRQILGQKVEFLVSFYNNEISEKSEIFDDQFSVERPDGSNFTLKIRSTKLEDSAMYFCASSETQGDRNQPQHFGDGTRLSIL.

The chain links TRBV28 to TRBJ2-4; D is possibly TRBD2 (7 bases). CDR1 is MDHEN, CDR2 SYDVKM, per germline. V was trimmed by 6 bases and J by 2 bases, leaving 23 bases between them. The CDR3 loop spans 18 amino acids. CDR3 amino acids: CASSSISGRGSPKNIQYF. CDR3 DNA: TGTGCCAGCAGCTCTATCTCGGGGAGGGGGTCACCCAAAAACATTCAGTACTTC.

V is TRBV11-2 and J is TRBJ2-7; D remains unclear. The germline V and J ends were trimmed by 0 bases and 3 bases, with 6 bases remaining between them. Germline V lookup: CDR1 SGHAT, CDR2 FQNNGV. The CDR3 sequence is 13 residues long. CDR3 coding DNA: TGTGCCAGCAGCTTAGATTCGAACTACGAGCAGTACTTC. Translated: CASSLDSNYEQYF. Based on the CDR3 plus reference TRBV11-2 and TRBJ2-7, the full variable domain is EAGVAQSPRYKIIEKRQSVAFWCNPISGHATLYWYQQILGQGPKLLIQFQNNGVVDDSQLPKDRFSAERLKGVDSTLKIQPAKLEDSAVYLCASSLDSNYEQYFGPGTRLTVT.

CDR3 sequence reads: CRVRGNTEAFF. The CDR3 DNA is TGCAGGGTTAGAGGGAACACTGAAGCTTTCTTT. The chain links TRBV20-1 to TRBJ1-1; D remains ambiguous. This CDR3 comprises 11 residues. Germline values: CDR1 DFQATT, CDR2 SNEGSKA (reference sequence).

The chain carries TRBV7-8 and TRBJ1-5; D unresolved. Trimming pared 5 bases from V and 7 bases from J, leaving 21 bases between. Germline values: CDR1 SGHVS, CDR2 FQNEAQ. The CDR3 loop spans 16 amino acids. The CDR3 nucleotides are TGTGCCAGCAGCGAAGGGCGGGTGGGAATCAGGCAGCCCCAGCATTTT. It translates to CASSEGRVGIRQPQHF.

This clone has a single count. The chain couples TRBV5-1 to TRBJ2-7; D is undetermined. This CDR3 is 14 amino acids long. Trimming removed 0 bases from V and 6 bases from J, with 13 bases in between. Looked up from germline, CDR1 is SGHRS and CDR2 is YFSETQ. CDR3 nucleotides: TGCGCCAGCAGCTTGGGCGTGGGTAGGGCCGAGCAGTACTTC. Its protein is CASSLGVGRAEQYF.